The entry below describes one TCR beta chain. The sample comes from a study of blood T cell repertoires in COVID-19. Study overall: The samples span acute and convalescent COVID-19 from the United States, Italy and Spain.

From germline, CDR1 is LNHNV and CDR2 YYDKDF (reference sequence). The CDR3 is 11 residues long. Trimming shortened V by 8 bases and J by 8 bases, and 12 bases separated the two germline ends. Original analysis: Reference gene primer amplification in the assay estimated nucleated cell counts. Some clones are missing from TCRdb's copy, which holds only in-frame ones; the method was immunoSEQ multiplex PCR. That table supplies the V and J calls and clone size; D and trimming were determined from the DNA. This table holds about 70,000 clones, more than 65% found once. Sequenced sample: peripheral blood. This receptor was identified in a woman aged 80 or over with active or convalescent COVID-19. The genes are TRBV15 and TRBJ1-1, with D hard to call. CDR3 region: CATRGEGEAFF. The CDR3 DNA is TGTGCCACCCGGGGTGAAGGGGAAGCTTTCTTT. Based on the CDR3 plus reference TRBV15 and TRBJ1-1, the full variable domain is DAMVIQNPRYQVTQFGKPVTLSCSQTLNHNVMYWYQQKSSQAPKLLFHYYDKDFNNEADTPDNFQSRRPNTSFCFLDIRSPGLGDTAMYLCATRGEGEAFFGQGTRLTVV.